This is a list of T cell receptor beta chains from one sample in a study of blood T cell repertoires in COVID-19. Profiling relied on immunoSEQ multiplex PCR, and the TCRdb table lists in-frame clones only, not all of them. The sample lists over 200,000 clones; roughly 85% were seen once. Sequenced: peripheral blood. The receptors stem from an older woman with active or convalescent COVID-19. The CDR3 runs from the conserved cysteine through the conserved F or W. Fields, in order: CDR3 protein, CDR3 DNA, D gene, clone size, J gene, V gene. A D gene is named only where the DNA matches it firmly. Clone size, where shown, is once, few, many, or a class for clones that have expanded.

CASSLTGGIGYTF TGTGCCAGCAGTCTGACAGGGGGCATTGGCTACACCTTC TRBD1 NA TRBJ1-2 TRBV28
CASSRDRDNSPLHF TGTGCCAGCTCCCGGGACAGGGACAATTCACCCCTCCACTTT TRBD1 NA TRBJ1-6 TRBV13
CASSLQDSNQPQHF TGTGCCAGCAGCCTGCAGGATAGCAATCAGCCCCAGCATTTT NA few TRBJ1-5 TRBV3-1/TRBV3-2
CASSGGTGRVYEQYF TGTGCCAGCAGTGGGGGGACAGGGCGAGTTTACGAGCAGTACTTC TRBD1 NA TRBJ2-7 TRBV2
CASSLGQGSFF TGTGCCAGCAGCTTAGGACAGGGATCTTTCTTT TRBD1 few TRBJ1-1 TRBV7-9
CASSRSSSGETQYF TGCGCCAGCAGCCGGAGTTCCTCCGGGGAGACCCAGTACTTC NA NA TRBJ2-5 TRBV5-1
CASSLGTGGAETQYF TGTGCCAGCAGCCTAGGGACAGGGGGCGCGGAGACCCAGTACTTC TRBD1 NA TRBJ2-5 TRBV27
CASSPIGQGNEKLFF TGTGCCAGCTCACCAATCGGGCAGGGAAATGAAAAACTGTTTTTT NA few TRBJ1-4 TRBV18
CATGFGYGYTF TGTGCTACAGGGTTCGGGTATGGCTACACCTTC NA NA TRBJ1-2 TRBV25-1
CASSLSTPTVYSSNYGYTF TGTGCCAGCAGCTTAAGTACCCCTACCGTATACAGTTCTAACTATGGCTACACCTTC NA NA TRBJ1-2 TRBV7-6
CASSENREHYNQPQHF TGCGCCAGCAGCGAGAACAGGGAACATTACAATCAGCCCCAGCATTTT NA NA TRBJ1-5 TRBV4-1
CASSPSGGTYNEQFF TGTGCCAGCAGCCCGTCGGGGGGGACCTACAATGAGCAGTTCTTC TRBD2 NA TRBJ2-1 TRBV3-1/TRBV3-2
CATSDFGGRAGNEQFF TGTGCCACCAGTGATTTTGGCGGGAGGGCGGGAAATGAGCAGTTCTTC TRBD2 NA TRBJ2-1 TRBV24-1
CASSVGGLGLNEQFF TGTGCCAGCAGCGTAGGAGGACTAGGATTGAATGAGCAGTTCTTC TRBD2 NA TRBJ2-1 TRBV9
CASSSGSGSNQPQHF TGTGCCAGCAGCTCGGGGAGTGGGAGCAATCAGCCCCAGCATTTT NA NA TRBJ1-5 TRBV7-9
CAIRQGASGNTIYF TGTGCCATCCGACAGGGGGCCTCTGGAAACACCATATATTTT TRBD1 NA TRBJ1-3 TRBV6-5
CASTSGGYNSPLHF TGTGCCAGCACCTCCGGGGGGTATAATTCACCCCTCCACTTT NA NA TRBJ1-6 TRBV28
CASSLDRHSGNTIYF TGTGCCAGCAGCTTGGACAGGCACTCTGGAAACACCATATATTTT TRBD1 NA TRBJ1-3 TRBV7-8
CASSFQAGQPQHF TGTGCCAGCAGCTTCCAGGCAGGACAGCCCCAGCATTTT NA NA TRBJ1-5 TRBV5-5
CASSQGRQGSGYF TGTGCCAGCAGCCAAGGGAGACAGGGGTCTGGTTACTTC TRBD1 NA TRBJ2-7 TRBV3-1/TRBV3-2
CASARLAGSYEQYF TGTGCCAGCGCCCGTCTAGCGGGCTCCTACGAGCAGTACTTC TRBD2 NA TRBJ2-7 TRBV6-5
CSVAGQEVDTQYF TGCAGCGTTGCTGGGCAGGAGGTAGATACGCAGTATTTT NA NA TRBJ2-3 TRBV29-1
CASSQDRGPYNEQFF TGCGCCAGCAGCCAAGACAGGGGGCCCTACAATGAGCAGTTCTTC TRBD1 NA TRBJ2-1 TRBV4-3
CASTLLGGANYEQYF TGTGCCAGCACCCTATTGGGGGGGGCGAACTACGAGCAGTACTTC NA NA TRBJ2-7 TRBV27
CASSLRDPNEKLFF TGTGCCAGCAGCCTCAGGGATCCTAATGAAAAACTGTTTTTT NA NA TRBJ1-4 TRBV7-9
CASSPLASQSLGYTF TGTGCCAGCTCACCACTGGCATCCCAAAGTCTGGGCTACACCTTC NA NA TRBJ1-2 TRBV18
CASSQEGLRGSPADTQYF TGCGCCAGCAGCCAAGAGGGTTTAAGAGGGAGTCCGGCAGATACGCAGTATTTT NA NA TRBJ2-3 TRBV4-1
CASRPGQGDGYTF TGTGCCAGCAGACCCGGACAGGGAGATGGCTACACCTTC TRBD1 NA TRBJ1-2 TRBV7-9
CASSLGLYGYTF TGTGCCAGCAGCCTAGGACTCTATGGCTACACCTTC NA NA TRBJ1-2 TRBV3-1/TRBV3-2
CASSLTGRDTEAFF TGTGCCAGCAGCTTAACTGGGAGGGACACTGAAGCTTTCTTT NA few TRBJ1-1 TRBV7-3
CASRTGHGGYTF TGTGCCAGCAGGACGGGACACGGTGGCTACACCTTC NA NA TRBJ1-2 TRBV6-5
CASSPRDRGTNEQFF TGTGCCAGCAGCCCCCGGGACAGGGGTACCAATGAGCAGTTCTTC TRBD1 NA TRBJ2-1 TRBV3-1/TRBV3-2
CASSIVSGVKNIQYF TGTGCCAGTAGTATAGTATCGGGGGTCAAAAACATTCAGTACTTC NA NA TRBJ2-4 TRBV19
CASSIRTGNQPQHF TGTGCCAGCAGCATCCGGACAGGCAATCAGCCCCAGCATTTT NA NA TRBJ1-5 TRBV5-6
CASSYGVSGQETQYF TGTGCCAGCAGTTACGGGGTCTCAGGGCAAGAGACCCAGTACTTC NA NA TRBJ2-5 TRBV6-2/TRBV6-3
CASSEWSGLAGESQYF TGTGCCAGCAGTGAATGGTCGGGACTAGCGGGAGAGTCCCAGTACTTC TRBD2 NA TRBJ2-7 TRBV6-1
CASSLGDRYNSPLHF TGCGCCAGCAGCTTGGGGGACAGATATAATTCACCCCTCCACTTT TRBD1 NA TRBJ1-6 TRBV5-1
CASSGGTTNEKLFF TGTGCCAGCAGCGGAGGAACAACTAATGAAAAACTGTTTTTT NA few TRBJ1-4 TRBV9
CASSHPGQGITEAFF TGTGCCAGCAGCCATCCGGGACAGGGGATCACTGAAGCTTTCTTT TRBD1 NA TRBJ1-1 TRBV5-4
CASKAGTHEKLFF TGTGCCAGCAAGGCAGGGACTCATGAAAAACTGTTTTTT NA NA TRBJ1-4 TRBV2
CASISRGQVPEAFF TGTGCCAGTATTTCCCGGGGACAAGTCCCTGAAGCTTTCTTT NA NA TRBJ1-1 TRBV19
CASSLEPQGGAFF TGTGCCAGCAGCTTGGAACCTCAGGGGGGAGCTTTCTTT TRBD1 NA TRBJ1-1 TRBV5-4
CASSDNREPLYGYTF TGTGCCAGCAGTGATAACAGGGAACCCCTCTATGGCTACACCTTC NA NA TRBJ1-2 TRBV6-1
CASSFETGGEPQHF TGTGCCAGCAGCTTTGAAACGGGGGGCGAGCCCCAGCATTTT NA NA TRBJ1-5 TRBV7-8
CASRSGSSYEQYF TGTGCCAGCCGTAGCGGGTCATCCTACGAGCAGTACTTC TRBD2 NA TRBJ2-7 TRBV7-8
CASGRVVGSPLHF TGTGCCAGCGGGAGGGTGGTGGGGTCACCCCTCCACTTT NA NA TRBJ1-6 TRBV19
CAIRQGQGGYTF TGTGCCATCAGACAGGGACAGGGGGGCTACACCTTC TRBD1 NA TRBJ1-2 TRBV10-3
CASSLDRANTIYF TGCGCCAGCAGCTTGGACAGGGCGAACACCATATATTTT NA once TRBJ1-3 TRBV5-1
CASSRPGLLNPELFF TGTGCCAGCAGCCGACCGGGACTCCTAAATCCGGAGCTGTTTTTT NA NA TRBJ2-2 TRBV6-2/TRBV6-3
CASSLILASGDNEQFF TGTGCCAGCAGCTTAATTCTGGCTAGCGGGGACAATGAGCAGTTCTTC TRBD2 NA TRBJ2-1 TRBV11-2
CASSPRNRWSYGYTF TGTGCCAGTAGTCCCCGGAACAGGTGGTCCTATGGCTACACCTTC NA few TRBJ1-2 TRBV19
CASSRPPGQGDSPLHF TGTGCCAGCAGTCGTCCTCCGGGACAGGGTGATTCACCCCTCCACTTT TRBD1 NA TRBJ1-6 TRBV28
CASSYRGSYEQYF TGTGCCAGCAGTTACAGGGGCTCCTACGAGCAGTACTTC NA NA TRBJ2-7 TRBV6-5
CASSFTAGNQYNEQFF TGCGCCAGCAGCTTCACCGCGGGGAATCAATACAATGAGCAGTTCTTC NA NA TRBJ2-1 TRBV5-1
CASSQGLAGTYEQYF TGTGCCAGCTCCCAAGGACTAGCGGGGACCTACGAGCAGTACTTC TRBD2 NA TRBJ2-7 TRBV18
CASSKDQGQGVGDTEAFF TGTGCCAGCAGCAAAGACCAGGGGCAGGGGGTCGGGGACACTGAAGCTTTCTTT NA NA TRBJ1-1 TRBV21-1
CASSLAGDTDTQYF TGTGCCAGCAGTTTAGCGGGGGACACAGATACGCAGTATTTT TRBD2 NA TRBJ2-3 TRBV6-5